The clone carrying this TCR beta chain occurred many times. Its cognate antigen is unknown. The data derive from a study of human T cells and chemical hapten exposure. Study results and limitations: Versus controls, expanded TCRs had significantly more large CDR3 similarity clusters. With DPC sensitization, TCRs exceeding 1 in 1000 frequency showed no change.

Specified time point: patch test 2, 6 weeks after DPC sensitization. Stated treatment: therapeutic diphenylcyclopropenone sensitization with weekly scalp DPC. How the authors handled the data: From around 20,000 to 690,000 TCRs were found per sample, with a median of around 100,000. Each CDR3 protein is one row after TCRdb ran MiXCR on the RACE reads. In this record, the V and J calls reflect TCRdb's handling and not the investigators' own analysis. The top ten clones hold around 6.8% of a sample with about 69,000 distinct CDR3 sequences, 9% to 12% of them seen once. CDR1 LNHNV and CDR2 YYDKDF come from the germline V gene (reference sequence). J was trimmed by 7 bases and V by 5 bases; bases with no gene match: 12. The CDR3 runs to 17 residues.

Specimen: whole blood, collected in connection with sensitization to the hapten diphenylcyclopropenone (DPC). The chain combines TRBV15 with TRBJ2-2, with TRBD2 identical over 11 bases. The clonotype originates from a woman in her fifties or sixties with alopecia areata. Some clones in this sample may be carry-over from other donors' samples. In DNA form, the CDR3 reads TGTGCCACCAGCCGCTCAACTAGCGGGAGTGGAGACGGGGAGCTGTTTTTT. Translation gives CATSRSTSGSGDGELFF.